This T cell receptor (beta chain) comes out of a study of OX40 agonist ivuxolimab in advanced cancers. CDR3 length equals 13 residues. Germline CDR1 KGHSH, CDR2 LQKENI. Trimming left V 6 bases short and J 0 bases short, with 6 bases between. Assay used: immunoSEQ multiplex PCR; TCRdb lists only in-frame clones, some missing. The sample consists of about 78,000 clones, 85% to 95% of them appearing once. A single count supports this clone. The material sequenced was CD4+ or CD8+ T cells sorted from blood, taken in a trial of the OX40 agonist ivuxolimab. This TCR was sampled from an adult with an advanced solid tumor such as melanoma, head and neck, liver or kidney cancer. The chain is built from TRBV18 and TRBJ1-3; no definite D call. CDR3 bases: TGTGCCAGCTCCCTCTCCTCTGGAAACACCATATATTTT. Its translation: CASSLSSGNTIYF.